These 25 T cell receptor beta chains originate from one sample sequenced in a study of shared clonotypes between healthy human individuals. TCRdb's copy holds only in-frame clones and misses some; the assay was immunoSEQ multiplex PCR. This table holds under 200,000 clones, approximately 92% found once. Sample: naive CD4+ T cells sorted from blood. The sample's subset: CD45RA+ positively selected. These receptors originate from a woman aged 30 to 39 in good health.

J is TRBJ1-1 and V is TRBV18; no clear D. CDR1 KGHSH and CDR2 LQKENI come from the germline V gene. This CDR3 region has 14 residues. The ends were cut back, 2 bases at V and 2 bases at J, with 9 bases in the middle. CDR3 sequence reads: CASSPDGRNTEAFF. Written as DNA, the CDR3 is TGTGCCAGCTCACCAGACGGTAGAAACACTGAAGCTTTCTTT.

The rearrangement uses TRBV11-3 and TRBJ2-2; D is unresolved. The CDR3 runs 13 residues. V was clipped by 0 bases and J by 6 bases, with 5 bases between them. Germline CDR1 reads SGHNT; CDR2 reads YENEEA. Here the CDR3 reads CASSLEVSGELFF. The DNA of the CDR3 is TGTGCCAGCAGCTTAGAGGTCTCCGGGGAGCTGTTTTTT.

A single count supports this clone. This rearrangement joins TRBV7-9 to TRBJ2-1; no definite D call. The V and J ends lost 5 bases and 4 bases respectively, with 15 bases between them. CDR1 is SEHNR and CDR2 is FQNEAQ in the germline V gene (reference sequence). This CDR3 comprises 15 residues. CDR3 nucleotide sequence: TGTGCCAGCAGCCCATCCAGCTTATCATACAATGAGCAGTTCTTC. Its translation is CASSPSSLSYNEQFF.

The V and J genes are TRBV19 and TRBJ1-6; 9 bases match TRBD1. The length of the CDR3 is 16 residues. The germline CDR1 and CDR2 sequences are LNHDA and SQIVND (reference sequence). V was clipped by 5 bases and J by 12 bases; unmatched bases: 14. CDR3 nucleotide sequence: TGTGCCAGTAGTGAGTCCGGGACAGGGATGATCGAACCCCTCCACTTT. This codes for CASSESGTGMIEPLHF.

V gene TRBV28 combines with J gene TRBJ2-1; D gene ambiguous. The ends were cut back, 3 bases at V and 8 bases at J, with 20 bases in the middle. Looked up from germline, CDR1 is MDHEN and CDR2 is SYDVKM. This CDR3 contains 16 residues. The CDR3 DNA sequence: TGTGCCAGCAGTTTCCCCACTCCTCTAGTTTCGGATGAGCAGTTCTTC. Amino acid sequence: CASSFPTPLVSDEQFF.

This chain links TRBV7-9 with TRBJ2-7; 9 bases line up with TRBD1. V lost 5 bases to trimming and J lost 5 bases; unmatched junction nucleotides: 10. Looked up from germline, CDR1 is SEHNR and CDR2 is FQNEAQ (reference sequence). This CDR3 is built from 15 residues. The CDR3, as DNA: TGTGCCAGCAGCAGCGGGTGGGACAGGGTCCACGAGCAGTACTTC. This codes for CASSSGWDRVHEQYF.

The rearrangement links TRBV30 to TRBJ1-3; D gene unclear. Germline lookup yields CDR1 GTSNPN and CDR2 SVGIG (reference sequence). CDR3 length equals 13 residues. V lost 2 bases, J lost 4 bases, and 9 bases lay in between. The CDR3 sequence: CAWSQGSGNTIYF. CDR3 nucleotide sequence: TGTGCCTGGAGTCAAGGGTCCGGAAACACCATATATTTT.

This clone was recorded a few times. J is TRBJ2-7 and V is TRBV2; D remains ambiguous. V lost 6 bases to trimming and J lost 2 bases, with 11 bases between them. Germline values: CDR1 SNHLY, CDR2 FYNNEI. The length of the CDR3 is 13 residues. The CDR3 sequence is CASRRLIPYEQYF. CDR3 nucleotides: TGTGCCAGCAGGAGACTTATTCCCTACGAGCAGTACTTC. The complete variable domain, with remaining parts taken from reference TRBV2 and TRBJ2-7, reads EPEVTQTPSHQVTQMGQEVILRCVPISNHLYFYWYRQILGQKVEFLVSFYNNEISEKSEIFDDQFSVERPDGSNFTLKIRSTKLEDSAMYFCASRRLIPYEQYFGPGTRLTVT.

The rearrangement uses TRBV28 and TRBJ1-1, with TRBD1 identical over 8 bases. V was clipped by 5 bases and J by 4 bases; unmatched bases: 9. Germline V gives CDR1 MDHEN, CDR2 SYDVKM. The CDR3 runs to 15 residues. This chain's CDR3 is CASSPIRTGFTEAFF. CDR3 DNA sequence: TGTGCCAGCAGTCCTATTAGGACAGGGTTCACTGAAGCTTTCTTT.

This chain connects TRBV5-1 to TRBJ2-5, with TRBD1 as a possible D gene (5 bases). The J call could be wrong; TRBJ2-7 is a better fit for the DNA end. The CDR3 extends over 12 amino acids. CDR1 and CDR2 (germline): SGHRS, YFSETQ. The CDR3 DNA follows: TGCGCCAGCAGAGGGATAGGGGCCGAGCAGTACTTC. Its translation: CASRGIGAEQYF.

V and J are TRBV10-2 and TRBJ2-7; D may be TRBD1 (6 bases). V was clipped by 6 bases and J by 3 bases, with 9 bases between them. Germline V gene lookup returns CDR1 WSHSY and CDR2 SAAADI. The CDR3 contains 12 residues. As DNA, the CDR3 is TGCGCCAGCAGGGACAGCAACTACGAGCAGTACTTC. This encodes CASRDSNYEQYF.

The rearrangement uses TRBV2 and TRBJ2-3; unclear D gene. V lost 4 bases, J lost 6 bases, and 11 bases lay in between. The germline V gene encodes CDR1 SNHLY and CDR2 FYNNEI. The CDR3 runs to 13 residues. In nucleotides, the CDR3 is TGTGCCAGCAGTGGTTTTGAGAGGGATACGCAGTATTTT. Protein: CASSGFERDTQYF.

This chain connects TRBV11-3 to TRBJ1-1; 10 positions agree with TRBD1. Trimming at V came to 1 base and at J to 5 bases, leaving 4 bases not matched to a gene. Germline CDR1 SGHNT, CDR2 YENEEA. This CDR3 is 15 amino acids long. CDR3 residues: CASSLGQGAFTEAFF. CDR3 nucleotides: TGTGCCAGCAGCTTAGGACAGGGGGCCTTTACTGAAGCTTTCTTT.

The chain couples TRBV4-1 to TRBJ1-5; D possibly corresponds to TRBD1 (5 bases). The CDR3 extends over 17 amino acids. V dropped 6 bases and J dropped 2 bases, with 20 bases sitting between them. Per germline, CDR1 MGHRA and CDR2 YSYEKL. CDR3 bases: TGCGCCAGCAGTCCCACCGATCAGGGTATAGGCAATCAGCCCCAGCATTTT. Residues: CASSPTDQGIGNQPQHF.

This chain joins TRBV18 and TRBJ2-1; 7 nucleotides align to TRBD2. The CDR3 sequence is 16 residues long. Germline CDR1 and CDR2: KGHSH and LQKENI. V lost 3 bases and J lost 8; bases outside the gene matches: 13. The CDR3 sequence: CASSPYGLESMYEQFF. The CDR3 DNA sequence: TGTGCCAGCTCACCCTACGGACTAGAGAGTATGTATGAGCAGTTCTTC.

The chain is built from TRBV2 and TRBJ1-1, with 9 bases that match TRBD1. The germline gives CDR1 SNHLY, CDR2 FYNNEI. The length of the CDR3 is 14 residues. V was pared by 3 bases and J by 4 bases, with 3 bases of the junction left unmatched. The CDR3 region has the DNA TGTGCCAGCAGTGAGGACAGGGGACTCACTGAAGCTTTCTTT. It translates to CASSEDRGLTEAFF.

This clone was counted a single time. V is TRBV9 and J is TRBJ2-2; 8 bases line up with TRBD2. CDR1 and CDR2 from the germline V gene are SGDLS and YYNGEE. CDR3 length: 15 amino acids. Germline trimming cut 0 bases from V and 5 bases from J; bases unmatched to any gene: 3. This CDR3 is CASSVGLARTGELFF. The DNA for the CDR3 is TGTGCCAGCAGCGTAGGACTAGCGAGAACCGGGGAGCTGTTTTTT.

The chain recombines TRBV30 with TRBJ2-2; no firm D call. There are 14 residues in the CDR3. Germline V gene data show CDR1 as GTSNPN and CDR2 as SVGIG (reference sequence). The V end was cut by 4 bases, the J end by 0 bases, with 9 bases between. In nucleotides, the CDR3 is TGTGCCTGGAATCGGCTCGCGAACACCGGGGAGCTGTTTTTT. It encodes CAWNRLANTGELFF.

The CDR3 sequence: CASSQDIGTLDTEAFF. The CDR3 DNA reads as TGTGCCAGCAGCCAAGACATAGGAACTTTGGACACTGAAGCTTTCTTT. The rearrangement joins TRBV14 to TRBJ1-1, with D uncertain. V lost 0 bases to trimming and J lost 3 bases, with 14 bases between them. The length of the CDR3 is 16 residues. Germline CDR1 is SGHDN and CDR2 is FVKESK.

V is TRBV19 and J is TRBJ1-1; D unclear. Trimming removed 1 base at V and 1 base at J, with 10 bases between. From germline, CDR1 is LNHDA and CDR2 SQIVND (reference sequence). CDR3 length: 15 amino acids. The CDR3 reads CASSIVERQNTEAFF. CDR3 in DNA: TGTGCCAGTAGTATAGTGGAAAGACAGAACACTGAAGCTTTCTTT.

The chain joins TRBV5-1 to TRBJ1-4; 7 positions agree with TRBD1. The germline gives CDR1 SGHRS, CDR2 YFSETQ. With V trimmed by 1 base and J by 7 bases, 10 bases remained unmatched. This CDR3 contains 16 residues. For the CDR3, the DNA is TGCGCCAGCAGCTTGTGGGGGGGACAGCCAGGTGAAAAACTGTTTTTT. Translated, it gives CASSLWGGQPGEKLFF.

The V gene is TRBV29-1, the J gene TRBJ2-1; 9 positions agree with TRBD1. There are 13 residues in the CDR3. The germline V gene has CDR1 SQVTM and CDR2 ANQGSEA. V was clipped by 8 bases and J by 7 bases; unmatched bases: 9. DNA for the CDR3: TGCAGCACCCTTGACAGGGGGTGGAATGAGCAGTTCTTC. This encodes CSTLDRGWNEQFF.

V and J are TRBV6-5 and TRBJ2-4; 7 nucleotides match TRBD2. The CDR3 runs 14 residues. With 4 bases clipped from V and 6 bases from J, the junction kept 6 bases outside the gene matches. The germline gives CDR1 MNHEY, CDR2 SVGAGI. The CDR3 protein is CASSSPGLLNIQYF. CDR3 nucleotides: TGTGCCAGCAGTTCCCCGGGACTACTAAACATTCAGTACTTC.

CDR3 sequence (DNA): TGTGCCAGCAGCTTGGCCATATGGGATACTAATGAAAAACTGTTTTTT. It specifies CASSLAIWDTNEKLFF. The V call is TRBV5-5, the J call TRBJ1-4, with unresolved D. With 0 bases removed from V and 2 bases from J, the gap between germline ends came to 11 bases. CDR3 length: 16 residues. Germline CDR1 and CDR2: SGHKS and YYEKEE (reference sequence).

Comments on this clone: Sequence at one end of the junction differs from germline and may be a read error. The gene calls are TRBV19 and TRBJ2-5; D may match TRBD1 or TRBD2 (5 bases each). Germline CDR1 is LNHDA and CDR2 is SQIVND (reference sequence). The CDR3 is 16 residues long. CDR3 sequence reads: CASSPRVATDHETQYF. The CDR3 DNA reads TGTGCCAGTAGTCCCCGGGTAGCGACAGACCATGAGACCCAGTACTTC. Variable domain in full (rest from reference TRBV19 and TRBJ2-5): DGGITQSPKYLFRKEGQNVTLSCEQNLNHDAMYWYRQDPGQGLRLIYYSQIVNDFQKGDIAEGYSVSREKKESFPLTVTSAQKNPTAFYLCASSPRVATDHETQYFGPGTRLLVL.